This passage covers 13 T cell receptor beta chains from one sample sequenced in a study of OX40 agonist ivuxolimab in advanced cancers. Sequencing used immunoSEQ multiplex PCR; TCRdb keeps in-frame clones, though not all of them. The data show some 85,000 clones, approximately 90% seen once. The starting material was CD4+ or CD8+ T cells sorted from blood, obtained in a trial of the OX40 agonist ivuxolimab. All receptors come from an adult with an advanced solid tumor such as melanoma, head and neck, liver or kidney cancer.

The V call is TRBV5-4, the J call TRBJ2-2; 8 nucleotides align to TRBD2. V lost 7 bases to trimming and J lost 7 bases; unmatched junction nucleotides: 12. This CDR3 spans 15 amino acids. Per germline, CDR1 SGHNT and CDR2 YYREEE (reference sequence). The CDR3 is CASPSNPGGNGELFF. DNA for the CDR3: TGTGCCAGCCCCTCTAACCCGGGGGGGAACGGGGAGCTGTTTTTT.

The rearrangement joins TRBV30 to TRBJ2-2; no clear D gene. V shed 0 bases and J shed 0 bases, with 8 bases lying between them. The CDR3 covers 15 residues. Germline CDR1 is GTSNPN and CDR2 is SVGIG (reference sequence). The DNA for the CDR3 is TGTGCCTGGAGTGTAGCCCTTACGAACACCGGGGAGCTGTTTTTT. Its protein is CAWSVALTNTGELFF.

This chain links TRBV6-1 with TRBJ1-4; tentative D call: TRBD1 (6 bases). Germline V gives CDR1 MNHNS, CDR2 SASEGT. The length of the CDR3 is 15 residues. Trimming removed 8 bases at V and 8 bases at J, with 21 bases between. The CDR3: CASGEKGEASEKLFF. The CDR3 bases are TGTGCCAGCGGGGAGAAGGGGGAGGCCTCGGAAAAACTGTTTTTT.

The rearrangement uses TRBV29-1 and TRBJ1-1, with D unclear. The CDR3 consists of 13 residues. Germline CDR1 is SQVTM and CDR2 is ANQGSEA. The CDR3 is CGVWEGRWTEAFF. The CDR3 coding sequence is TGCGGTGTGTGGGAGGGAAGGTGGACTGAAGCTTTCTTT. Combining the CDR3 with reference TRBV29-1 and TRBJ1-1 gives the whole variable domain SAVISQKPSRDICQRGTSLTIQCQVDSQVTMMFWYRQQPGQSLTLIATANQGSEATYESGFVIDKFPISRPNLTFSTLTVSNMSPEDSSIYLCGVWEGRWTEAFFGQGTRLTVV.

The chain has TRBV10-1 and TRBJ2-1; D might be TRBD2 (6 bases). Per germline, CDR1 WNHNN and CDR2 SYGVQD (reference sequence). The V and J ends lost 2 bases and 8 bases respectively, with 16 bases between them. This CDR3 comprises 15 residues. CDR3 bases: TGCGCCAGCAGTGAGACCGGAGGGGCTCCCGATGAGCAGTTCTTC. It yields the protein CASSETGGAPDEQFF.

The chain combines TRBV14 with TRBJ2-1; D is unresolved. The CDR3 extends over 13 amino acids. Per germline, CDR1 SGHDN and CDR2 FVKESK. V was trimmed by 0 bases and J by 9 bases, leaving 9 bases between them. CDR3 sequence reads: CASSQDRSGEQFF. CDR3 nucleotide sequence: TGTGCCAGCAGCCAAGATAGGTCGGGTGAGCAGTTCTTC.

The rearrangement uses TRBV2 and TRBJ2-7; 9 bases match TRBD1. V gave up 6 bases and J gave up 2 bases; unmatched junction bases: 8. The CDR3 has 15 amino acids. The germline CDR1 and CDR2 sequences are SNHLY and FYNNEI. The CDR3 loop reads CASRGGQGLTYEQYF. Written as DNA, the CDR3 is TGTGCCAGCAGGGGGGGACAGGGCTTAACCTACGAGCAGTACTTC.

The rearrangement uses TRBV7-2 and TRBJ2-5; 10 bases match TRBD2. Losses at the gene ends were 7 bases for V and 2 bases for J; bases not matched to a gene: 16. Germline CDR1 and CDR2: SGHTA and FQGNSA. This CDR3 has 18 residues. The CDR3 loop reads CASTQSLGLAGVQETQYF. The DNA for the CDR3 is TGTGCCAGCACCCAAAGTTTGGGTCTAGCGGGGGTTCAAGAGACCCAGTACTTC.

The chain combines TRBV27 with TRBJ2-7; the match to TRBD1 covers 7 bases. Germline values: CDR1 MNHEY, CDR2 SMNVEV (reference sequence). CDR3 length: 14 amino acids. V lost 5 bases and J lost 0; bases outside the gene matches: 4. The CDR3 coding sequence is TGTGCCAGCAGTACAGGGACAGCCTCCTACGAGCAGTACTTC. Amino acids: CASSTGTASYEQYF.

This clone has only a few counts. The chain has TRBV7-2 and TRBJ2-2; D ambiguous. The V gene's germline CDR1 is SGHTA and CDR2 FQGNSA. The CDR3 is 12 amino acids. Deletions cut 2 bases from V and 6 bases from J, with 4 bases between. CDR3 in amino acids: CASSLSPGELFF. CDR3 DNA sequence: TGTGCCAGCAGCTTATCTCCCGGGGAGCTGTTTTTT.

The genes are TRBV5-8 and TRBJ2-2; D tentatively reads TRBD1 or TRBD2 (5 bases each). The germline V and J ends were trimmed by 4 bases and 1 base, with 11 bases remaining between them. The length of the CDR3 is 15 residues. CDR1 is SGHTS, CDR2 YDEGEE, per germline. CDR3 protein: CASSPGTVNTGELFF. The CDR3 nucleotides read TGTGCCAGCAGCCCCGGGACGGTGAACACCGGGGAGCTGTTTTTT.

This clone occurred once. The chain links TRBV4-3 to TRBJ2-3, with D uncertain. This CDR3 has 13 amino acids. Trimming took 5 bases from V and 2 from J, leaving 8 bases between them. The germline gives CDR1 LGHNA, CDR2 YSLEER. The CDR3 protein is CASSETSTDTQYF. Here the CDR3 DNA reads TGCGCCAGCAGCGAGACTTCCACAGATACGCAGTATTTT.

For the CDR3, the DNA is TGTGCCAGCAGTTTAGGGGAGAGGAGCACTGAAGCTTTCTTT. Encoded protein: CASSLGERSTEAFF. The rearrangement links TRBV27 to TRBJ1-1; D is uncertain. The germline V gene encodes CDR1 MNHEY and CDR2 SMNVEV (reference sequence). Trimming removed 2 bases from V and 4 bases from J, with 11 bases in between. The CDR3 is made up of 14 amino acids.